The present T cell receptor (beta chain) was sequenced within a study of memory CD4+ T cells and cytomegalovirus serostatus. Study background: Donors were healthy Belgian adults, 10 or so CMV seropositive and fewer than 30 seronegative.

CDR1 and CDR2 (germline): SGHVS, FQNEAQ. The CDR3 length is 14 residues. The V gene lost 1 base and the J gene lost 5 bases, with 8 bases spanning the gap. Study-level points and caveats: Each of around 69 CMV-associated TCRbeta sequences occurred in one to five individuals.

A note on this clone: As yet, its antigen is unknown.

Authors' processing steps: After removing out-of-frame reads, 2.3 million or so distinct TCRbeta sequences remained. Libraries were prepared by immunoSEQ multiplex PCR; TCRdb keeps only in-frame clonotypes and omits some of them. V, J and clone size were drawn from that table, and D and trimming were deduced from the DNA. The sample lists 50,000 or so clones, more than 70% seen once, with more than 1.1% in the top ten. The sort gate was single viable CD3+CD4+CD8-CD45RO+ cells for memory CD4+ T cells. After thawing, CD4+ T cells were positively selected. This chain connects TRBV7-8 to TRBJ1-4; no clear D. This receptor was obtained from an adult in good health and CMV-seropositive. Sequencing used memory CD4+ T cells from blood. The CDR3 sequence is CASSLGVPNEKLFF. In DNA, the CDR3 is TGTGCCAGCAGCTTAGGGGTACCCAATGAAAAACTGTTTTTT.